Below are 3 T cell receptor beta chains sequenced from a single sample in a study of graft-versus-host responses after intestinal transplantation. These receptors lack a known antigen. Data came from immunoSEQ multiplex PCR; TCRdb stores just in-frame clones and leaves some out. The repertoire holds around 90,000 clones, with 90% to 95% as singletons. This specimen was unstimulated CD8+ T cells sorted from spleen or lymph node cells, taken before transplant. The receptors here all came from a human donor who was the organ donor for an intestinal transplant.

The rearrangement joins TRBV9 to TRBJ2-5, with D perhaps matching TRBD1 (5 bases). V lost 0 bases and J lost 5, with 17 bases in between. The CDR3 sequence is 16 residues long. CDR1 is SGDLS and CDR2 is YYNGEE in the germline V gene. The CDR3 is CASSVEGQGSGETQYF. As DNA, the CDR3 is TGTGCCAGCAGCGTAGAAGGCCAGGGTTCGGGCGAGACCCAGTACTTC.

V is TRBV6-5 and J is TRBJ2-1; D might be TRBD2 (5 bases). V shed 3 bases and J shed 5 bases, with 14 bases lying between them. The CDR3 has 15 amino acids. Per the germline V gene, CDR1 is MNHEY and CDR2 is SVGAGI. The CDR3, as DNA: TGTGCCAGCAGTTATATCGGTGGGAGTCACAATGAGCAGTTCTTC. It yields the protein CASSYIGGSHNEQFF.

This chain links TRBV18 with TRBJ1-6, with a weak D call TRBD1 (6 bases). Deletions cut 4 bases from V and 8 bases from J, with 18 bases between. Germline loops: CDR1 KGHSH, CDR2 LQKENI. This CDR3 region has 16 residues. CDR3 nucleotides: TGTGCCAGCTCACTCTTGCAGGGGTTGAGGGATTCACCCCTCCACTTT. It translates to CASSLLQGLRDSPLHF.